The 19 T cell receptor beta chains given below trace back to one sample, sequenced in a study of cytomegalovirus exposure and HLA in healthy donors. 13 Jbeta primers and 60 Vbeta primers were used for the PCR. Measured with immunoSEQ multiplex PCR; TCRdb has only the in-frame clones, and not every one. The sample shows some 130,000 clones, around 77% of them seen only once. Sequencing used PBMCs. These receptors originate from a man over 45 in good health and CMV-seronegative.

The gene calls are TRBV5-1 and TRBJ2-1; 7 nucleotides align to TRBD2. The V segment lost 4 bases and the J segment 1 base; nucleotides outside the gene matches: 5. This CDR3 has 15 residues. The germline V gene has CDR1 SGHRS and CDR2 YFSETQ. This CDR3 is CASSPSGKSYNEQFF. The CDR3 nucleotides read TGCGCCAGCAGCCCGAGCGGGAAGTCCTACAATGAGCAGTTCTTC. The full variable domain, rest sourced from reference TRBV5-1 and TRBJ2-1, is KAGVTQTPRYLIKTRGQQVTLSCSPISGHRSVSWYQQTPGQGLQFLFEYFSETQRNKGNFPGRFSGRQFSNSRSEMNVSTLELGDSALYLCASSPSGKSYNEQFFGPGTRLTVL.

The V call is TRBV28, the J call TRBJ2-1; D is possibly TRBD2 (5 bases). Trimming removed 3 bases at V and 1 base at J, with 10 bases between. The CDR3 extends over 15 amino acids. The germline V gene encodes CDR1 MDHEN and CDR2 SYDVKM. The DNA for the CDR3 is TGTGCCAGCAGTTTGGGCGGGCCTTCCTACAATGAGCAGTTCTTC. Protein product: CASSLGGPSYNEQFF. Filled out from reference TRBV28 and TRBJ2-1, the complete variable domain reads DVKVTQSSRYLVKRTGEKVFLECVQDMDHENMFWYRQDPGLGLRLIYFSYDVKMKEKGDIPEGYSVSREKKERFSLILESASTNQTSMYLCASSLGGPSYNEQFFGPGTRLTVL.

The chain recombines TRBV27 with TRBJ2-1, with D unresolved. There are 11 residues in the CDR3. Per germline, CDR1 MNHEY and CDR2 SMNVEV (reference sequence). V was cut by 5 bases and J by 6 bases, with 5 bases left in between. CDR3 loop: CASSSRNEQFF. As DNA, the CDR3 is TGTGCCAGCAGTAGCCGCAATGAGCAGTTCTTC.

The rearrangement links TRBV18 to TRBJ2-2; TRBD2 aligns across 8 bases. Losses at the gene ends were 2 bases for V and 4 bases for J; bases not matched to a gene: 0. Per the germline V gene, CDR1 is KGHSH and CDR2 is LQKENI. This CDR3 has 14 amino acids. The CDR3 DNA reads as TGTGCCAGCTCACCAACTAGCGGCACCGGGGAGCTGTTTTTT. Amino acids: CASSPTSGTGELFF.

The chain links TRBV5-6 to TRBJ2-2; the D gene is possibly TRBD1 (6 bases). Germline V lookup: CDR1 SGHDT, CDR2 YYEEEE. CDR3 size: 13 residues. The V gene lost 2 bases and the J gene lost 4 bases, with 6 bases spanning the gap. Here the CDR3 reads CASSLQGTGELFF. As DNA, the CDR3 is TGTGCCAGCAGCTTACAGGGCACCGGGGAGCTGTTTTTT. Full variable domain (rest looked up from reference TRBV5-6 and TRBJ2-2): DAGVTQSPTHLIKTRGQQVTLRCSPKSGHDTVSWYQQALGQGPQFIFQYYEEEERQRGNFPDRFSGHQFPNYSSELNVNALLLGDSALYLCASSLQGTGELFFGEGSRLTVL.

This rearrangement joins TRBV7-9 to TRBJ2-1; 8 bases match TRBD1. Germline V lookup: CDR1 SEHNR, CDR2 FQNEAQ (reference sequence). The CDR3 sequence is 14 residues long. Trimming took 5 bases from V and 6 from J; bases not matched to a gene: 6. The CDR3 here is CASSHRDRTNEQFF. CDR3 sequence (DNA): TGTGCCAGCAGCCACCGGGACAGGACCAATGAGCAGTTCTTC.

The chain employs TRBV5-1 and TRBJ2-7; D remains ambiguous. This CDR3 contains 14 residues. The germline V and J ends were trimmed by 0 bases and 4 bases, with 11 bases remaining between them. Germline CDR1 is SGHRS and CDR2 is YFSETQ. The CDR3: CASSLDPTEYEQYF. The DNA of the CDR3 is TGCGCCAGCAGCTTGGACCCCACCGAGTACGAGCAGTACTTC.

The chain links TRBV10-3 to TRBJ2-2, with 7 bases aligning to TRBD2. The CDR3 sequence is 16 residues long. Losses at the gene ends were 6 bases for V and 5 bases for J; bases not matched to a gene: 12. The germline CDR1 and CDR2 sequences are ENHRY and SYGVKD. CDR3 residues: CAIRGGAGVGTGELFF. CDR3 nucleotide sequence: TGTGCCATCAGGGGAGGCGCGGGAGTTGGGACCGGGGAGCTGTTTTTT.

This sequence joins TRBV10-2 and TRBJ2-6, with 7 bases fitting TRBD1. V lost 9 bases, J lost 0 bases, and 5 bases stayed unmatched. Germline V gives CDR1 WSHSY, CDR2 SAAADI. This CDR3 has 15 amino acids. In DNA, the CDR3 is TGCGCCAGTGCGAAGGGGGCCTCTGGGGCCAACGTCCTGACTTTC. Amino acid sequence: CASAKGASGANVLTF.

The chain uses TRBV7-8 and TRBJ1-3; perhaps TRBD1 as D (5 bases). The ends were cut back, 5 bases at V and 6 bases at J, with 17 bases in the middle. The CDR3 totals 15 residues. CDR1 and CDR2 from the germline V gene are SGHVS and FQNEAQ. CDR3 in amino acids: CASSILTQGPNTIYF. CDR3 in DNA: TGTGCCAGCAGCATCCTTACGCAGGGTCCAAACACCATATATTTT.

J is TRBJ2-7 and V is TRBV2; D perhaps matches TRBD2 (6 bases). V was clipped by 9 bases and J by 4 bases, with 16 bases between them. Germline assignment: CDR1 SNHLY and CDR2 FYNNEI. The CDR3 has 13 residues. CDR3 protein: CASGTGGSYEQYF. The CDR3 nucleotides are TGTGCCAGTGGGACTGGGGGGTCGTACGAGCAGTACTTC. The complete variable domain, with remaining parts taken from reference TRBV2 and TRBJ2-7, reads EPEVTQTPSHQVTQMGQEVILRCVPISNHLYFYWYRQILGQKVEFLVSFYNNEISEKSEIFDDQFSVERPDGSNFTLKIRSTKLEDSAMYFCASGTGGSYEQYFGPGTRLTVT.

This rearrangement joins TRBV7-9 to TRBJ2-7; 8 bases line up with TRBD1. Germline CDR1 is SEHNR and CDR2 is FQNEAQ (reference sequence). V lost 4 bases and J lost 2; bases outside the gene matches: 1. The CDR3 runs to 13 residues. In DNA, the CDR3 is TGTGCCAGCAGCTCCAGGGGGCCCTACGAGCAGTACTTC. Translation: CASSSRGPYEQYF. The full variable domain, with the rest looked up from reference TRBV7-9 and TRBJ2-7, is DTGVSQNPRHKITKRGQNVTFRCDPISEHNRLYWYRQTLGQGPEFLTYFQNEAQLEKSRLLSDRFSAERPKGSFSTLEIQRTEQGDSAMYLCASSSRGPYEQYFGPGTRLTVT.

The chain recombines TRBV6-5 with TRBJ1-1, with a possible D match to TRBD1 (6 bases). This CDR3 has 15 residues. Germline V gene lookup returns CDR1 MNHEY and CDR2 SVGAGI. V was shortened by 0 bases and J by 5 bases, with 13 bases between the two germline ends. The CDR3 spells CASSYSVGGGTEAFF. The CDR3 DNA reads as TGTGCCAGCAGTTACTCGGTGGGAGGGGGGACTGAAGCTTTCTTT.

The table lists this clone with a few counts. Here the CDR3 DNA reads TGCAGCGGGGGATCAGGGAATGAGCAGTTCTTC. This encodes CSGGSGNEQFF. The rearrangement links TRBV29-1 to TRBJ2-1; possible D gene TRBD1, 5 bases. Germline CDR1 is SQVTM and CDR2 is ANQGSEA. This CDR3 region has 11 residues. V lost 7 bases, J lost 7 bases, and 11 bases lay in between.

The CDR3 reads CASSSTGTGRNIQYF. In nucleotides, the CDR3 is TGTGCCAGCAGCTCCACCGGGACAGGGAGAAACATTCAGTACTTC. V and J are TRBV7-9 and TRBJ2-4; 9 nucleotides line up with TRBD1. V was clipped by 4 bases and J by 6 bases; unmatched bases: 7. The CDR3 sequence is 15 residues long. The germline V gene has CDR1 SEHNR and CDR2 FQNEAQ (reference sequence).

This clone was recorded only once. V usage is TRBV11-2 and J usage is TRBJ2-2, with 13 bases fitting TRBD2. CDR3 length: 17 residues. The V segment lost 1 base and the J segment 2 bases; nucleotides outside the gene matches: 1. Germline V CDR1 and CDR2: SGHAT, FQNNGV. The CDR3 sequence is CASSLGTSGSNTGELFF. For the CDR3, the DNA is TGTGCCAGCAGCTTAGGGACTAGCGGGAGTAACACCGGGGAGCTGTTTTTT. The variable domain in full, with the rest retrieved from reference TRBV11-2 and TRBJ2-2, is EAGVAQSPRYKIIEKRQSVAFWCNPISGHATLYWYQQILGQGPKLLIQFQNNGVVDDSQLPKDRFSAERLKGVDSTLKIQPAKLEDSAVYLCASSLGTSGSNTGELFFGEGSRLTVL.

The V call is TRBV4-3, the J call TRBJ2-7; unclear D gene. Trimming shortened V by 1 base and J by 2 bases, and 9 bases separated the two germline ends. The CDR3 consists of 14 residues. CDR1 and CDR2 (germline): LGHNA, YSLEER. CDR3 loop: CASSQVRNTYEQYF. The CDR3 DNA sequence: TGCGCCAGCAGCCAAGTCAGGAATACCTACGAGCAGTACTTC.

The chain combines TRBV30 with TRBJ1-2; tentative D call: TRBD1 (5 bases). The CDR3 loop spans 13 amino acids. Germline loops: CDR1 GTSNPN, CDR2 SVGIG (reference sequence). Trimming took 2 bases from V and 3 from J, leaving 10 bases between them. For the CDR3, the DNA is TGTGCCTGGAGTCGCGGGGGTGACTATGGCTACACCTTC. Translating gives CAWSRGGDYGYTF.

This chain uses TRBV10-3 with TRBJ2-7; 9 bases line up with TRBD2. The CDR3 spans 14 residues. The junction had 6 bases not matched to a gene; V was cut back by 4 bases and J by 5 bases. Germline V lookup: CDR1 ENHRY, CDR2 SYGVKD. CDR3 amino acids: CAISASSGKDEQYF. CDR3 coding DNA: TGTGCCATCAGTGCTTCTAGCGGGAAGGACGAGCAGTACTTC.